These 3 T cell receptor beta chains were all obtained from the same sample, sequenced in a study of blood T cell repertoires in COVID-19. Sequenced by immunoSEQ multiplex PCR; TCRdb stores in-frame clones only, minus some. The table lists fewer than 250,000 clones, approximately 87% of them singletons. Sequencing used peripheral blood. The receptors shown here come from a woman in her seventies with active or convalescent COVID-19.

The J gene is TRBJ2-1, the V gene TRBV23-1, with unresolved D. TRBV23-1 is an ORF; its function is uncertain. CDR3 length: 15 amino acids. The germline V and J ends were trimmed by 3 bases and 12 bases, with 21 bases remaining between them. The CDR3 sequence: CASSQLASPRYTQFF. CDR3 nucleotide sequence: TGCGCCAGCAGTCAGTTGGCTAGTCCAAGGTATACGCAGTTCTTC.

V is TRBV19 and J is TRBJ1-1, with D possibly TRBD1 on 6 matching bases. V was pared by 3 bases and J by 4 bases, with 12 bases between. The germline gives CDR1 LNHDA, CDR2 SQIVND (reference sequence). This CDR3 is built from 14 residues. The CDR3 DNA is TGTGCCAGTAGTATTAGACAGGATTTCACTGAAGCTTTCTTT. Translated, it gives CASSIRQDFTEAFF. Drawing the rest from reference TRBV19 and TRBJ1-1, the complete variable domain is DGGITQSPKYLFRKEGQNVTLSCEQNLNHDAMYWYRQDPGQGLRLIYYSQIVNDFQKGDIAEGYSVSREKKESFPLTVTSAQKNPTAFYLCASSIRQDFTEAFFGQGTRLTVV.

The V gene is TRBV3-1 (or the pseudogene TRBV3-2), the J gene TRBJ1-2, with TRBD1 as a possible D gene (6 bases). Germline CDR1 reads LGHDT; CDR2 reads YNNKEL (reference sequence). CDR3 size: 15 residues. With 0 bases removed from V and 7 bases from J, the gap between germline ends came to 15 bases. The CDR3, as DNA: TGTGCCAGCAGCCAAGATGCGGACAGATCGAGTGGCTACACCTTC. Translated: CASSQDADRSSGYTF.